These 8 T cell receptor beta chains share one sample of origin, sequenced in a study of blood T cell repertoires in COVID-19. Repertoires were generated with immunoSEQ multiplex PCR, while TCRdb's copy carries only in-frame clones and drops some. The sample carries 55,000 to 75,000 clones, roughly 77% recorded once. Input material: peripheral blood. The receptors originated from a woman in her sixties or seventies with acute or convalescent COVID-19.

This clone is medium-sized. The chain uses TRBV30 and TRBJ1-5; D unclear. This CDR3 contains 14 residues. Germline V gives CDR1 GTSNPN, CDR2 SVGIG (reference sequence). V lost 3 bases to trimming and J lost 1 base, with 10 bases between them. This CDR3 is CAWRAPGSNQPQHF. The CDR3 coding sequence is TGTGCCTGGAGGGCGCCGGGAAGCAATCAGCCCCAGCATTTT.

The CDR3 DNA reads as TGTGCCAGCAGCAACGCCGGAAGGGGGCCTAACGAGCAGTACTTC. Amino acid sequence: CASSNAGRGPNEQYF. The rearrangement joins TRBV5-4 to TRBJ2-7; 7 positions match TRBD1. CDR1 and CDR2 (germline): SGHNT, YYREEE (reference sequence). The junction had 12 bases not matched to a gene; V was cut back by 4 bases and J by 5 bases. This CDR3 spans 15 amino acids.

The chain has TRBV5-1 and TRBJ1-6; 7 bases fit TRBD1. The CDR3 extends over 15 amino acids. In germline, CDR1 is SGHRS, CDR2 YFSETQ. V lost 0 bases, J lost 9 bases, and 6 bases stayed unmatched. CDR3 nucleotide sequence: TGCGCCAGCAGCTTGGAGGGGGCTCGGGGTTCACCCCTCCACTTT. Protein sequence: CASSLEGARGSPLHF.

The rearrangement links TRBV19 to TRBJ1-2; 8 bases are shared with TRBD1. Germline-derived CDR1 and CDR2 are LNHDA and SQIVND (reference sequence). V shed 6 bases and J 2 bases; nucleotides not matched to a gene: 5. The CDR3 runs 14 residues. The CDR3 loop is CASSYGTGNYGYTF. In nucleotides, the CDR3 is TGTGCCAGTAGCTACGGGACAGGAAACTATGGCTACACCTTC.

This chain uses TRBV5-1 with TRBJ2-7, with 11 bases aligning to TRBD1. The germline V gene encodes CDR1 SGHRS and CDR2 YFSETQ. The CDR3 totals 15 residues. Trimming took 7 bases from V and 6 from J; bases not matched to a gene: 12. The CDR3 DNA reads as TGCGCCAGCGGAGAGCAACCGGGACAGGGGGGCGAGCAGTACTTC. Residues: CASGEQPGQGGEQYF.

The gene calls are TRBV14 and TRBJ2-5; 8 nucleotides match TRBD2. CDR1 and CDR2 from the germline V gene are SGHDN and FVKESK. The CDR3 has 15 amino acids. Trimming removed 0 bases from V and 5 bases from J; junction bases left unmatched: 5. The CDR3 nucleotides are TGTGCCAGCAGCCAAGATTCCGGGGGGGCGGAGACCCAGTACTTC. Protein product: CASSQDSGGAETQYF.

This chain links TRBV11-1 with TRBJ1-2; no reliable D call. V was clipped by 6 bases and J by 8 bases, with 19 bases between them. CDR3 length equals 14 residues. Germline V gives CDR1 SGHAT, CDR2 FQDESV (reference sequence). In DNA, the CDR3 is TGTGCCAGCAGACCTGACACCGGACTGGGGGGCTACACCTTC. Translation: CASRPDTGLGGYTF. The full variable domain, its missing parts supplied by reference TRBV11-1 and TRBJ1-2, is EAEVAQSPRYKITEKSQAVAFWCDPISGHATLYWYRQILGQGPELLVQFQDESVVDDSQLPKDRFSAERLKGVDSTLKIQPAELGDSAMYLCASRPDTGLGGYTFGSGTRLTVV.

V gene TRBV29-1 combines with J gene TRBJ1-6, with D tentatively TRBD1 (5 bases). CDR1 is SQVTM, CDR2 ANQGSEA, per germline. This CDR3 is built from 13 residues. V lost 5 bases to trimming and J lost 7 bases, with 12 bases between them. Here the CDR3 reads CSVLAGPNSPLHF. As DNA, the CDR3 is TGCAGCGTTTTAGCAGGGCCGAATTCACCCCTCCACTTT.